The rows below give T cell receptor beta chains drawn from one sample of a study of PD-1 blockade in classical Hodgkin lymphoma. Profiled with immunoSEQ multiplex PCR; TCRdb holds only in-frame clones, not every one. The sample yields 20,000 to 25,000 clones, approximately 79% seen once. The source material was CD4+ T cells from blood, sampled before the fourth cycle of nivolumab. These receptors all come from a human donor with classical Hodgkin lymphoma. CDR3s include the opening cysteine and the closing phenylalanine or tryptophan. D genes are given only for firm matches.

J: TRBJ2-1
V: TRBV20-1
D: .
CDR3: CSASFNNEQFF

J: TRBJ1-3
V: TRBV6-5
D: .
CDR3: CASSGSGTGNTIYF

J: TRBJ2-2
V: TRBV12-5
D: .
CDR3: CASATRAENTGELFF

J: TRBJ1-2
V: TRBV7-2
D: .
CDR3: CASSLDRQHGYTF

J: TRBJ1-1
V: TRBV6-5
D: .
CDR3: CASSYSPDRLEAFF

J: TRBJ2-2
V: TRBV4-3
D: .
CDR3: CASSQVATNTGELFF

J: TRBJ2-7
V: TRBV6-5
D: .
CDR3: CASSPRFEGTDEQYF

J: TRBJ1-3
V: TRBV6-1
D: .
CDR3: CASSGIGSLRNTIYF

J: TRBJ2-5
V: TRBV29-1
D: TRBD2
CDR3: CSVPSGGRETQYF

J: TRBJ2-3
V: TRBV30
D: .
CDR3: CAWSPNVGVRDTQYF

J: TRBJ1-2
V: TRBV29-1
D: .
CDR3: CSVSVQVYGYTF

J: TRBJ2-3
V: TRBV5-1
D: .
CDR3: CASSSGPSTDTQYF

J: TRBJ2-1
V: TRBV12-2
D: .
CDR3: CASSGWDNEQFF

J: TRBJ1-4
V: TRBV5-6
D: .
CDR3: CASSLRRAANEKLFF

J: TRBJ2-5
V: TRBV11-2
D: TRBD1
CDR3: CASSPWTGGGETQYF

J: TRBJ2-3
V: TRBV5-1
D: .
CDR3: CASAENTDTQYF

J: TRBJ1-2
V: TRBV3-2
D: .
CDR3: CVRGAGYTF

J: TRBJ2-6
V: TRBV19
D: .
CDR3: CASIRRGFSGANVLTF

J: TRBJ2-7
V: TRBV28
D: .
CDR3: CASSLTQGNYEQYF

J: TRBJ2-5
V: TRBV7-3
D: TRBD2
CDR3: CASSLSGGSLETQYF

J: TRBJ2-1
V: TRBV19
D: .
CDR3: CASSIVGAGANEQFF

J: TRBJ2-1
V: TRBV7-8
D: TRBD2
CDR3: CASSFLAGTSYNEQFF